What follows are 8 T cell receptor beta chains derived from one specimen sequenced in a study of T cells in Graves' hyperthyroidism and ophthalmopathy. RNA transcripts were the template for amplifying TCR beta CDR3 regions. The TCR CDR3 first-round RT-PCR relied on the HTBI primer set. TCRdb itself ran the multiplex PCR reads through MiXCR, one entry per CDR3 protein. The sample has tens of thousands of distinct CDR3 sequences; about 53% are singletons. The sample was blood. Receptors were obtained from a woman aged 55 to 70 with Graves' ophthalmopathy.

This chain connects TRBV18 to TRBJ2-1, with 10 bases aligning to TRBD1. With V trimmed by 0 bases and J by 4 bases, 6 bases remained unmatched. CDR3 length: 17 amino acids. The germline gives CDR1 KGHSH, CDR2 LQKENI. The chain's CDR3 is CASSPPMGQGRYNEQFF. CDR3 bases: TGTGCCAGCTCACCACCCATGGGACAGGGGCGTTACAATGAGCAGTTCTTC.

This clonotype was picked up many times. This could be a read error, since a much larger clone is one nucleotide away. The rearrangement links TRBV5-6 to TRBJ2-7; possible D gene TRBD2, 5 bases. The length of the CDR3 is 15 residues. Germline V gives CDR1 SGHDT, CDR2 YYEEEE. V was shortened by 1 base and J by 2 bases, with 13 bases between the two germline ends. In DNA, the CDR3 is TGTGCCAGCAGCTTGCCGACCACGCGGGCCTACGAGCAGTACTTC. This encodes CASSLPTTRAYEQYF.

The rearrangement joins TRBV7-2 to TRBJ1-2; the D is unclear. CDR1 and CDR2 from the germline V gene are SGHTA and FQGNSA. The CDR3 consists of 14 residues. V lost 1 base, J lost 4 bases, and 10 bases lay in between. This CDR3 reads CASSLGGRFYGYTF. The CDR3 coding sequence is TGTGCCAGCAGCTTAGGAGGCAGATTCTATGGCTACACCTTC.

This chain joins TRBV7-9 and TRBJ2-7, with a weak D call TRBD2 (5 bases). V lost 5 bases to trimming and J lost 0 bases, with 11 bases between them. Germline V CDR1 and CDR2: SEHNR, FQNEAQ (reference sequence). This CDR3 has 14 amino acids. CDR3 region: CASSGTSTSYEQYF. The CDR3 DNA sequence: TGTGCCAGCAGCGGTACTAGTACCTCCTACGAGCAGTACTTC.

This clonotype was found a few times. This chain connects TRBV5-5 to TRBJ1-2, with 8 bases that match TRBD1. The germline CDR1 and CDR2 sequences are SGHKS and YYEKEE (reference sequence). The CDR3 covers 13 residues. Unmatched junction bases numbered 7, after V lost 4 bases and J lost 8 bases. DNA of the CDR3: TGTGCCAGCAGCCCAAGACAGGGGTCGGGCTACACCTTC. Its translation: CASSPRQGSGYTF.

This rearrangement joins TRBV28 to TRBJ2-5, with 7 bases matching TRBD2. The V and J ends lost 8 bases and 1 base, in that order; junction bases with no gene match: 7. CDR1 is MDHEN and CDR2 is SYDVKM in the germline V gene. CDR3 size: 14 residues. This CDR3 is CASLGGGTQETQYF. CDR3 sequence (DNA): TGTGCCAGCCTTGGGGGGGGGACCCAAGAGACCCAGTACTTC.

The count of this clonotype is one. A read error may produce the germline difference seen at one junction end. This rearrangement joins TRBV20-1 to TRBJ2-7; no reliable D call. Germline V gene lookup returns CDR1 DFQATT and CDR2 SNEGSKA (reference sequence). The CDR3 has 15 amino acids. Written as DNA, the CDR3 is TGCAGTGCTCGAGACCCTCGACAAGCTTACTACGAGCAGAACTTC. Its translation is CSARDPRQAYYEQNF.

The J gene is TRBJ1-2, the V gene TRBV20-1; the D gene is possibly TRBD1 (5 bases). Germline V lookup: CDR1 DFQATT, CDR2 SNEGSKA (reference sequence). V dropped 5 bases and J dropped 1 base, with 11 bases sitting between them. The CDR3 is 13 amino acids. CDR3 DNA: TGCAGTGCTGTCCCGGGACTTAACTATGGCTACACCTTC. This codes for CSAVPGLNYGYTF.